This is a list of T cell receptor beta chains from one sample in a study of OX40 agonist ivuxolimab in advanced cancers. Sequenced by immunoSEQ multiplex PCR; TCRdb stores in-frame clones only, minus some. Of around 140,000 clones in the sample, roughly nine tenths are singletons; the top ten hold approximately 0.99%. Here the sequenced sample was CD4+ or CD8+ T cells sorted from blood, taken in a trial of the OX40 agonist ivuxolimab. The receptor source for this set is an adult with an advanced solid tumor such as melanoma, head and neck, liver or kidney cancer. Each CDR3 is given with its conserved first and last residue. A D gene is named only where the DNA matches it firmly. Rows may omit the clone size; those that give it use once, few, many or a size class.

>TRBD1|TRBJ2-7|TRBV6-1|.
TGTGCCAGCAGTGAAGCTCTTATTGGACAGGGGAGCCACGAGCAGTACTTC
CASSEALIGQGSHEQYF
>TRBD1|TRBJ2-7|TRBV5-1|.
TGCGCCAGCAGCTCAGATCCACAGGGGAGCTCCTACGAGCAGTACTTC
CASSSDPQGSSYEQYF
>.|TRBJ2-5|TRBV19|.
TGTGCCAGTAGTACAACCTCAGGGGGGGAGACCCAGTACTTC
CASSTTSGGETQYF
>.|TRBJ1-2|TRBV9|.
TGTGCCAGCAGCCCGGGGGCGCGAGACTATGGCTACACCTTC
CASSPGARDYGYTF
>.|TRBJ1-4|TRBV2|.
TGTGCCAGCAGTCGACAGGACGAAAAACTGTTTTTT
CASSRQDEKLFF
>TRBD2|TRBJ2-2|TRBV2|.
TGTGCCAGCAGATCCGGGACTAGCGGGGGTTACTCAGCCGGGGAGCTGTTTTTT
CASRSGTSGGYSAGELFF
>TRBD1|TRBJ2-1|TRBV29-1|.
TGCAGCGCCCGAGACGAAGGGACAGGGGGCGGTGAGCAGTTCTTC
CSARDEGTGGGEQFF
>TRBD1|TRBJ2-7|TRBV6-6|.
TGTGCCACCTCACAGGGGAATTTTAATGGTGAGCAGTACTTC
CATSQGNFNGEQYF
>.|TRBJ2-3|TRBV27|.
TGTGCCAGCAGTTTATCTAGTCCCCCAGATACGCAGTATTTT
CASSLSSPPDTQYF
>TRBD2|TRBJ2-5|TRBV2|.
TGTGCCACCCTTCGACTAGCGGGAGAGGAGACCCAGTACTTC
CATLRLAGEETQYF
>.|TRBJ2-7|TRBV28|.
TGTGCCAGCAGTTCCCCCTCGGAGGGTTCCTACGAGCAGTACTTC
CASSSPSEGSYEQYF
>.|TRBJ1-5|TRBV6-6|.
TGTGCCAGCAGACCGGGGGAGGGAGGGAATCAGCCCCAGCATTTT
CASRPGEGGNQPQHF
>TRBD1|TRBJ2-1|TRBV4-2|.
TGTGCCAGCAGCCAAGAGGACAGGGTCTATGAGCAGTTCTTC
CASSQEDRVYEQFF
>TRBD2|TRBJ2-1|TRBV7-6|.
TGTGCCAGCAGCCCCCGCCCCGGGACTAGTTACAATGAGCAGTTCTTC
CASSPRPGTSYNEQFF
>TRBD1|TRBJ2-7|TRBV19|once
TGTGCCAGTAGTCCCCGGACAGGAAACTACGAGCAGTACTTC
CASSPRTGNYEQYF
>TRBD2|TRBJ2-7|TRBV28|.
TGTGCCAGCAGTCCCCACCGGGACTACCACTACGAGCAGTACTTC
CASSPHRDYHYEQYF
>.|TRBJ2-1|TRBV9|.
TGTGCCAGCAGCGTAGGAGGTCGGAGCTACAATGAGCAGTTCTTC
CASSVGGRSYNEQFF